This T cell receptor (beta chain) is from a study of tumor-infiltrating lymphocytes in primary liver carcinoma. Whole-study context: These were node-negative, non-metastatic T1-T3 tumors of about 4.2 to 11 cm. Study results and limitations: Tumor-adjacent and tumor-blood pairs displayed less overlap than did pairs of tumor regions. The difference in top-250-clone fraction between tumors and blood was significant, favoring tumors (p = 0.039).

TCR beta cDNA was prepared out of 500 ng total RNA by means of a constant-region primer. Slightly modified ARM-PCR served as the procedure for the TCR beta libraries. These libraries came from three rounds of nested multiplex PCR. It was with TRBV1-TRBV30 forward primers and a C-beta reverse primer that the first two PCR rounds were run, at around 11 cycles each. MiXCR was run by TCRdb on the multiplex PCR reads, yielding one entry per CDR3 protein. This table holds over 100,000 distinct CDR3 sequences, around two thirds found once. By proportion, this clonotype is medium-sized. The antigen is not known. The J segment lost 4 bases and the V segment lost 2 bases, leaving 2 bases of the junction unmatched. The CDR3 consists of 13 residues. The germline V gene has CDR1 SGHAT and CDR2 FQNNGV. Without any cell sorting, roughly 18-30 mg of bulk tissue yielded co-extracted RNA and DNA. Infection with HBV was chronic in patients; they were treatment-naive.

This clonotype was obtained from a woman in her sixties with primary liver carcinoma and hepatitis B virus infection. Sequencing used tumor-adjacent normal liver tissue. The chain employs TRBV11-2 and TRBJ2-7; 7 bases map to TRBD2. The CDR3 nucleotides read TGTGCCAGCAGCTTAAGGGGAGGGTACGAGCAGTACTTC. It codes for CASSLRGGYEQYF.